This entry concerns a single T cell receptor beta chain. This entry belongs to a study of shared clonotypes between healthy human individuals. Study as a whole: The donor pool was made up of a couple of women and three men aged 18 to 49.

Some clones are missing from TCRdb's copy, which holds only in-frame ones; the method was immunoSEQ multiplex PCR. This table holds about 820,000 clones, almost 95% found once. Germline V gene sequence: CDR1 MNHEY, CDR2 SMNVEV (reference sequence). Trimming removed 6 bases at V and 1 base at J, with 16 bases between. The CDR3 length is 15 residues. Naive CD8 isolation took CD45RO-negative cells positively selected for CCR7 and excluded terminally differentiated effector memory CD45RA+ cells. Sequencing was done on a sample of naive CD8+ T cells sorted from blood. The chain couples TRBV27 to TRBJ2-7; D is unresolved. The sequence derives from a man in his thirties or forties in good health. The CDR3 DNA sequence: TGTGCCAGCAGCCTCAGTTCACCCGGGTCCTACGAGCAGTACTTC. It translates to CASSLSSPGSYEQYF.